A selection of T cell receptor beta chains follows, all from one sample in a study of blood T cells in healthy people across ages. TCRdb re-called the 5' RACE reads with MiXCR, one entry per CDR3 protein. The top ten hold 25% to 35% of the sample, which has about 780,000 distinct CDR3 sequences, about 62% seen once. Sequencing input: blood. The origin of the receptors is a man aged 30-40 years in good health. Both conserved end residues are part of each CDR3. The D gene is left open where the match is weak. Some rows mark clone size as missing; the rest say once, few, many or name a class of expanded clone.

d_gene: TRBD2
v_gene: TRBV20-1
abundance: -
j_gene: TRBJ2-7
CDR3nt: TGCAGTGCTAGAGATGCTAGCGGGGGGGACGAGCAGTACTTC
CDR3aa: CSARDASGGDEQYF

d_gene: -
v_gene: TRBV9
abundance: few
j_gene: TRBJ2-7
CDR3nt: TGTGCCAGCAGCGTACGGACAGACTCCTACGAGCAGTACTTC
CDR3aa: CASSVRTDSYEQYF

d_gene: -
v_gene: TRBV7-8
abundance: many
j_gene: TRBJ2-5
CDR3nt: TGTGCCAGCAGCTTAGGGACTAACCAAGAGACCCAGTACTTC
CDR3aa: CASSLGTNQETQYF

d_gene: -
v_gene: TRBV25-1
abundance: -
j_gene: TRBJ2-7
CDR3nt: TGTGCCAGCAGTGGGGACAATCGGGACGAGCAGTACTTC
CDR3aa: CASSGDNRDEQYF

d_gene: -
v_gene: TRBV6-5
abundance: many
j_gene: TRBJ2-5
CDR3nt: TGTGCCAGCAGTCGAGACTCCCGGTCGGGGGAGACCCAGTACTTC
CDR3aa: CASSRDSRSGETQYF

d_gene: -
v_gene: TRBV7-9
abundance: -
j_gene: TRBJ2-5
CDR3nt: TGTGCCAGCAGCGACCCAAAAGAGGTTGTTGAGACCCAGTACTTC
CDR3aa: CASSDPKEVVETQYF

d_gene: -
v_gene: TRBV28
abundance: -
j_gene: TRBJ2-3
CDR3nt: TGTGCCAGCAAGAGGAGCCCCCCAGATACGCAGTATTTT
CDR3aa: CASKRSPPDTQYF

d_gene: -
v_gene: TRBV7-2
abundance: few
j_gene: TRBJ1-6
CDR3nt: TGTGCCAGCAGCATGAGCTCCGGGACATCCTATAATTCACCCCTCCACTTT
CDR3aa: CASSMSSGTSYNSPLHF

d_gene: TRBD1
v_gene: TRBV7-6
abundance: once
j_gene: TRBJ2-4
CDR3nt: TGTGCCAGCAGTAGGGGGACAGGGCTGAATGAGCAGTACTTC
CDR3aa: CASSRGTGLNEQYF

d_gene: -
v_gene: TRBV5-1
abundance: few
j_gene: TRBJ1-1
CDR3nt: TGCGCCAGCAGGCCGTCGGGTGGGCGCGACACTGAAGCTTTCTTT
CDR3aa: CASRPSGGRDTEAFF

d_gene: TRBD2
v_gene: TRBV7-2
abundance: -
j_gene: TRBJ2-3
CDR3nt: TGTGTCAGCAGCTTAGGGGCACTAGCGGGGGGGCTAGATACGCAGTATTTT
CDR3aa: CVSSLGALAGGLDTQYF

d_gene: -
v_gene: TRBV29-1
abundance: -
j_gene: TRBJ1-5
CDR3nt: TGCAGCGTTGTGGGCAGGGAGGATCAGCCCCAGCATTTT
CDR3aa: CSVVGREDQPQHF

d_gene: -
v_gene: TRBV20-1
abundance: -
j_gene: TRBJ2-7
CDR3nt: TGCAGTCACGGCAGCTCCTACGAGCAGTACTTC
CDR3aa: CSHGSSYEQYF

d_gene: -
v_gene: TRBV27
abundance: -
j_gene: TRBJ1-2
CDR3nt: TGTGCCAGCAGCGGCAGCTTCGGAAATGGCTACACCTTC
CDR3aa: CASSGSFGNGYTF

d_gene: TRBD1
v_gene: TRBV6-5
abundance: -
j_gene: TRBJ1-6
CDR3nt: TGTGCCAGCAGTTACGGGACAGGGGAAGCCCTCCACTTT
CDR3aa: CASSYGTGEALHF

d_gene: -
v_gene: TRBV2
abundance: -
j_gene: TRBJ2-1
CDR3nt: TGTGCCAGCACCTTGACTAGCTCCTACAATGAGCAGTTCTTC
CDR3aa: CASTLTSSYNEQFF

d_gene: TRBD1
v_gene: TRBV29-1
abundance: -
j_gene: TRBJ2-7
CDR3nt: TGCAGCGCTAGGACAGGGGAGTCCTACGAGCAGTACTTC
CDR3aa: CSARTGESYEQYF

d_gene: -
v_gene: TRBV9
abundance: -
j_gene: TRBJ2-7
CDR3nt: TGTGCCAGCAGCCCCTCGGTGGCCCGATACGAGCAGTACTTC
CDR3aa: CASSPSVARYEQYF

d_gene: -
v_gene: TRBV4-3
abundance: -
j_gene: TRBJ1-2
CDR3nt: TGCGCCAGCAGCCAAGTGTCAACTAATGGAACGGGCTATGGCTACACCTTC
CDR3aa: CASSQVSTNGTGYGYTF

d_gene: -
v_gene: TRBV9
abundance: many
j_gene: TRBJ2-6
CDR3nt: TGTGCCAGCAGCACTACTCATACTAACTCTGGGGCCAACGTCCTGACTTTC
CDR3aa: CASSTTHTNSGANVLTF

d_gene: TRBD1
v_gene: TRBV6-5
abundance: -
j_gene: TRBJ2-3
CDR3nt: TGTGCCAGCAGTTACCGAACTGGGACAGGGGTGGATACGCAGTATTTT
CDR3aa: CASSYRTGTGVDTQYF

d_gene: -
v_gene: TRBV4-1
abundance: -
j_gene: TRBJ2-6
CDR3nt: TGCGCCAGCAGCCTCAAAGTAGGGACTGGGGCCAACGTCCTGACTTTC
CDR3aa: CASSLKVGTGANVLTF

d_gene: -
v_gene: TRBV14
abundance: -
j_gene: TRBJ1-6
CDR3nt: TGTGCCAGCAGCCACGGCACCAGCAATTCACCCCTCCACTTT
CDR3aa: CASSHGTSNSPLHF

d_gene: TRBD2
v_gene: TRBV4-2
abundance: once
j_gene: TRBJ2-7
CDR3nt: TGTGCCAGCAGCCGCGTGACTAGCAAGCAGGGCAATGAGCAGTACTTC
CDR3aa: CASSRVTSKQGNEQYF

d_gene: -
v_gene: TRBV3-1
abundance: -
j_gene: TRBJ2-3
CDR3nt: TGTGCCAGCAGCCAAGTCAATCTGGTTGAGGATACGCAGTATTTT
CDR3aa: CASSQVNLVEDTQYF

d_gene: -
v_gene: TRBV25-1
abundance: few
j_gene: TRBJ2-3
CDR3nt: TGTGCCAGCAGTGAGGACAACACAGATACGCAGTATTTT
CDR3aa: CASSEDNTDTQYF

d_gene: -
v_gene: TRBV7-8
abundance: -
j_gene: TRBJ2-4
CDR3nt: TGTGCCAGCAGCTCGACCCGATTAGAGCAGTACTTC
CDR3aa: CASSSTRLEQYF

d_gene: -
v_gene: TRBV7-8
abundance: -
j_gene: TRBJ1-1
CDR3nt: TGTGCCAGCAGCTTATTTGGCAGTCTTTCTCCTGAAGCTTTCTTT
CDR3aa: CASSLFGSLSPEAFF

d_gene: -
v_gene: TRBV5-1
abundance: once
j_gene: TRBJ2-4
CDR3nt: TGCGCCAGCAGCTTGGGCGGGGACCCCACTGGGGCCAAAAACATTCAGTACTTC
CDR3aa: CASSLGGDPTGAKNIQYF

d_gene: -
v_gene: TRBV12-3/TRBV12-4
abundance: -
j_gene: TRBJ1-5
CDR3nt: TGTGCCAGCACCTCCCGAACGGATCAGCCCCAGCATTTT
CDR3aa: CASTSRTDQPQHF

d_gene: -
v_gene: TRBV9
abundance: -
j_gene: TRBJ2-7
CDR3nt: TGTGCCAGCAGCGCGGGGGGCGGGGATCCTTCCTACGAGCAGTACTTC
CDR3aa: CASSAGGGDPSYEQYF

d_gene: -
v_gene: TRBV7-2
abundance: -
j_gene: TRBJ2-7
CDR3nt: TGTGCCAGCAGCTTAGCGCTTGGGCAGGTCTCCTACGAGCAGTACTTC
CDR3aa: CASSLALGQVSYEQYF

d_gene: -
v_gene: TRBV6-6
abundance: few
j_gene: TRBJ2-3
CDR3nt: TGTGCCAGCAGTTACTATGAGGACAGCACAGATACGCAGTATTTT
CDR3aa: CASSYYEDSTDTQYF

d_gene: TRBD1
v_gene: TRBV20-1
abundance: -
j_gene: TRBJ2-3
CDR3nt: TGCAGTGGCAAGACAGGGGGATCCGCAGATACGCAGTATTTT
CDR3aa: CSGKTGGSADTQYF

d_gene: TRBD1
v_gene: TRBV7-2
abundance: -
j_gene: TRBJ2-3
CDR3nt: TGTGCCAGCAGCATCTCCGGGGACAGGGGTGTGGATACGCAGTATTTT
CDR3aa: CASSISGDRGVDTQYF

d_gene: TRBD1
v_gene: TRBV9
abundance: -
j_gene: TRBJ2-1
CDR3nt: TGTGCCAGCAGCGTAGCTTTCGGACAGGGTTACAATGAGCAGTTCTTC
CDR3aa: CASSVAFGQGYNEQFF

d_gene: -
v_gene: TRBV29-1
abundance: -
j_gene: TRBJ2-3
CDR3nt: TGCAGCGTTGGAGCGGAGAGGACAGATACGCAGTATTTT
CDR3aa: CSVGAERTDTQYF

d_gene: -
v_gene: TRBV12-3/TRBV12-4
abundance: -
j_gene: TRBJ2-1
CDR3nt: TGTGCCAGCAGTTTCGCCCGACAGCAGTTCTTC
CDR3aa: CASSFARQQFF

d_gene: TRBD2
v_gene: TRBV20-1
abundance: few
j_gene: TRBJ2-7
CDR3nt: TGCAGTGCTAGACGGGGGGGTTTGCGCCACGAGCAGTACTTC
CDR3aa: CSARRGGLRHEQYF

d_gene: -
v_gene: TRBV13
abundance: few
j_gene: TRBJ2-3
CDR3nt: TGTGCCAGCAGCCCCCTGAGCCCTGATACGCAGTATTTT
CDR3aa: CASSPLSPDTQYF

d_gene: TRBD2
v_gene: TRBV15
abundance: few
j_gene: TRBJ2-1
CDR3nt: TGTGCCACCTCGTTGAGCGGGGGGGATGAGCAGTTCTTC
CDR3aa: CATSLSGGDEQFF

d_gene: TRBD2
v_gene: TRBV2
abundance: -
j_gene: TRBJ2-5
CDR3nt: TGTGCCAGCAGGACTAGCGGGGGTGAGACCCAGTACTTC
CDR3aa: CASRTSGGETQYF

d_gene: -
v_gene: TRBV15
abundance: -
j_gene: TRBJ2-1
CDR3nt: TGTGCCACCAGCGATAGCCCCCCTCCCAATGAGCAGTTCTTC
CDR3aa: CATSDSPPPNEQFF

d_gene: TRBD1
v_gene: TRBV15
abundance: -
j_gene: TRBJ2-1
CDR3nt: TGTGCCACTAAACCCGACACAGGGGGCGGCTACAATGAGCAGTTCTTC
CDR3aa: CATKPDTGGGYNEQFF

d_gene: -
v_gene: TRBV7-9
abundance: -
j_gene: TRBJ2-7
CDR3nt: TGTGCCAGCATCGACAGCTATGGCTACGAGCAGTACTTC
CDR3aa: CASIDSYGYEQYF

d_gene: -
v_gene: TRBV9
abundance: -
j_gene: TRBJ2-7
CDR3nt: TGTGCCAGCAGCCTAGACTCCCTCGTGGCCGACGAGCAGTACTTC
CDR3aa: CASSLDSLVADEQYF

d_gene: TRBD1
v_gene: TRBV28
abundance: -
j_gene: TRBJ2-7
CDR3nt: TGTGCCAGCACCTCCTCCGGGACAGGGCCCTACGAGCAGTACTTC
CDR3aa: CASTSSGTGPYEQYF

d_gene: -
v_gene: TRBV7-2
abundance: -
j_gene: TRBJ2-4
CDR3nt: TGTGCCAGCAGCATGAGGGGGGCCAAAAACATTCAGTACTTC
CDR3aa: CASSMRGAKNIQYF

d_gene: TRBD2
v_gene: TRBV9
abundance: -
j_gene: TRBJ2-7
CDR3nt: TGTGCCAGCAGCGTAGCCCCGGGACTAGCGGGGGCCGAGCAGTACTTC
CDR3aa: CASSVAPGLAGAEQYF